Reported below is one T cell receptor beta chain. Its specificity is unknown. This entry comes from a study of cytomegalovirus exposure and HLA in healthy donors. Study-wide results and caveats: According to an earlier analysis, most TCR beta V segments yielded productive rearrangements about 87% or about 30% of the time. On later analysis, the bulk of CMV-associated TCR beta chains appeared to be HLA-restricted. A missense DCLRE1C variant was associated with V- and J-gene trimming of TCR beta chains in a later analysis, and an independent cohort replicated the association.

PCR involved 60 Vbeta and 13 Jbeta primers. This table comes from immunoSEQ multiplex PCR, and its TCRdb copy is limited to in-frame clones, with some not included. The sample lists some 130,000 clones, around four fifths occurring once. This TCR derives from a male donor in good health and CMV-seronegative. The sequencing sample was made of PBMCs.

CDR3 residues: CASSPQGWVGNEKLFF. The CDR3 nucleotides are TGTGCCAGCAGCCCGCAGGGGTGGGTTGGTAATGAAAAACTGTTTTTT. The chain is built from TRBV5-5 and TRBJ1-4, with D perhaps TRBD1 (6 bases). CDR3 size: 16 residues. The V and J ends lost 4 bases and 4 bases respectively, with 17 bases between them. Germline V lookup: CDR1 SGHKS, CDR2 YYEKEE (reference sequence).